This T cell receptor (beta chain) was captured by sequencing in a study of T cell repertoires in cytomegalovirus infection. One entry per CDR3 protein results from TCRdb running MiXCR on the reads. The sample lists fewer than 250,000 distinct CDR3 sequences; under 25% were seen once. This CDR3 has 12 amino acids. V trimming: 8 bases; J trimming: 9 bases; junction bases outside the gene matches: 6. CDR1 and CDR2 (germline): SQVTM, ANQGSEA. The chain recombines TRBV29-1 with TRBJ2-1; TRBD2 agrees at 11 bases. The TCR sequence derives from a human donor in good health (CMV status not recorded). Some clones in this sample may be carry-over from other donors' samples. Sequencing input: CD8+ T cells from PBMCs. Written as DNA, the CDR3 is TGCAGCTGCACGGGACTAGCGGCTGAGCAGTTCTTC. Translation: CSCTGLAAEQFF.